The 30 T cell receptor beta chains given below trace back to one sample, sequenced in a study of blood T cell repertoires in COVID-19. TCRdb keeps only in-frame clones here, not all; method: immunoSEQ multiplex PCR. Found here are about 220,000 clones, 65% to 85% of them singletons; the top ten hold 3%. The sample taken for sequencing was peripheral blood. These receptors all come from a woman younger than 45 who had recovered from COVID-19.

V gene TRBV19 combines with J gene TRBJ2-7; no clear D gene. V was shortened by 4 bases and J by 3 bases, with 10 bases between the two germline ends. The CDR3 sequence is 13 residues long. The germline V gene has CDR1 LNHDA and CDR2 SQIVND (reference sequence). In DNA form, the CDR3 reads TGTGCCAGTAGTACTGCAGCAGGCTACGAGCAGTACTTC. Its translation: CASSTAAGYEQYF.

The table lists this clone with a few counts. The V and J genes are TRBV7-2 and TRBJ1-2, with 7 bases matching TRBD1. The CDR3 covers 15 residues. Germline CDR1 and CDR2: SGHTA and FQGNSA. The V and J ends lost 7 bases and 3 bases, in that order; junction bases with no gene match: 11. The CDR3: CASTRSGGTDYGYTF. CDR3 sequence (DNA): TGTGCCAGCACCCGCTCAGGGGGGACAGACTATGGCTACACCTTC.

V and J are TRBV28 and TRBJ2-7; TRBD2 agrees at 9 bases. The germline V gene encodes CDR1 MDHEN and CDR2 SYDVKM. The length of the CDR3 is 18 residues. With V trimmed by 3 bases and J by 0 bases, 12 bases remained unmatched. The CDR3: CASSFGTRLAVISYEQYF. The CDR3, as DNA: TGTGCCAGCAGTTTCGGGACAAGACTAGCGGTGATCTCCTACGAGCAGTACTTC.

The chain recombines TRBV27 with TRBJ2-7; 14 nucleotides agree with TRBD2. CDR1 and CDR2 from the germline V gene are MNHEY and SMNVEV (reference sequence). The CDR3 is made up of 17 amino acids. V gave up 4 bases and J gave up 0 bases; unmatched junction bases: 5. The DNA for the CDR3 is TGTGCCAGCAGTTCGGGACTAGCGGGAGAAGGCTCCTACGAGCAGTACTTC. This encodes CASSSGLAGEGSYEQYF.

This clone appeared a few times. This rearrangement joins TRBV28 to TRBJ1-6, with 7 bases identical to TRBD1. Trimming cost V 4 bases and J 3 bases; bases outside gene matches: 9. Germline V lookup: CDR1 MDHEN, CDR2 SYDVKM. The CDR3 consists of 17 residues. The CDR3 sequence is CASSSPRDRDYNSPLHF. The CDR3 DNA follows: TGTGCCAGCAGTTCCCCCCGGGACAGAGACTATAATTCACCCCTCCACTTT. Complete variable domain (other parts from reference TRBV28 and TRBJ1-6): DVKVTQSSRYLVKRTGEKVFLECVQDMDHENMFWYRQDPGLGLRLIYFSYDVKMKEKGDIPEGYSVSREKKERFSLILESASTNQTSMYLCASSSPRDRDYNSPLHFGNGTRLTVT.

The J gene is TRBJ2-2, the V gene TRBV6-5; D uncertain. Germline CDR1 is MNHEY and CDR2 is SVGAGI. The CDR3 has 13 residues. V shed 4 bases and J shed 3 bases, with 6 bases lying between them. The CDR3 loop reads CASSSRHTGELFF. The DNA of the CDR3 is TGTGCCAGCAGTTCCAGGCACACCGGGGAGCTGTTTTTT.

J is TRBJ2-1 and V is TRBV5-1, with 8 positions matching TRBD1. Germline V gene sequence: CDR1 SGHRS, CDR2 YFSETQ. The CDR3 sequence is 15 residues long. V was pared by 2 bases and J by 5 bases, with 6 bases of the junction left unmatched. In DNA, the CDR3 is TGCGCCAGCAGCTTCATGACAGGGGAACACAATGAGCAGTTCTTC. It is translated as CASSFMTGEHNEQFF.

This clone was detected only a few times. The chain carries TRBV9 and TRBJ2-7; 10 bases fit TRBD2. The CDR3 runs to 17 residues. Germline V CDR1 and CDR2: SGDLS, YYNGEE. The trim removed 0 bases at V and 5 bases at J, leaving 11 bases unmatched. The CDR3 bases are TGTGCCAGCAGCGTAGACGGTGGACTAGCGGCTCCCCACGAGCAGTACTTC. This sequence encodes CASSVDGGLAAPHEQYF. Drawing the rest from reference TRBV9 and TRBJ2-7, the complete variable domain is DSGVTQTPKHLITATGQRVTLRCSPRSGDLSVYWYQQSLDQGLQFLIQYYNGEERAKGNILERFSAQQFPDLHSELNLSSLELGDSALYFCASSVDGGLAAPHEQYFGPGTRLTVT.

The V gene is TRBV4-2, the J gene TRBJ1-1; D may be TRBD1 (6 bases). There are 14 residues in the CDR3. The V end was cut by 8 bases, the J end by 0 bases, with 13 bases between. From germline, CDR1 is LGHNA and CDR2 YNFKEQ. The chain's CDR3 is CASRAGAVNTEAFF. In nucleotides, the CDR3 is TGTGCCAGCCGAGCAGGGGCCGTGAACACTGAAGCTTTCTTT.

The V gene is TRBV9, the J gene TRBJ2-7; D is possibly TRBD1 (6 bases). Per the germline V gene, CDR1 is SGDLS and CDR2 is YYNGEE. The germline V and J ends were trimmed by 5 bases and 3 bases, with 15 bases remaining between them. CDR3 size: 14 residues. The CDR3 DNA reads as TGTGCCAGCAGTTTTGGACCAGGGGACTACGAGCAGTACTTC. Protein: CASSFGPGDYEQYF.

The rearrangement uses TRBV2 and TRBJ2-3; D uncertain. With 9 bases removed from V and 2 bases from J, the gap between germline ends came to 15 bases. The germline V gene has CDR1 SNHLY and CDR2 FYNNEI. CDR3 length equals 14 residues. The CDR3 region is CARSPNLYTDTQYF. CDR3 nucleotide sequence: TGTGCCAGATCACCCAACCTCTACACAGATACGCAGTATTTT. Based on the CDR3 plus reference TRBV2 and TRBJ2-3, the full variable domain is EPEVTQTPSHQVTQMGQEVILRCVPISNHLYFYWYRQILGQKVEFLVSFYNNEISEKSEIFDDQFSVERPDGSNFTLKIRSTKLEDSAMYFCARSPNLYTDTQYFGPGTRLTVL.

A single count supports this clone. This chain links TRBV5-1 with TRBJ2-5; D gene uncertain. Looked up from germline, CDR1 is SGHRS and CDR2 is YFSETQ. Between the trimmed V and J ends, which lost 1 base and 3 bases, there was a span of 10 bases. The CDR3 extends over 14 amino acids. CDR3 nucleotides: TGCGCCAGCAGCTTGAAGCTTCCGGAAGAGACCCAGTACTTC. Translating gives CASSLKLPEETQYF.

This clone showed up just once. CDR3 DNA sequence: TGCGCCAGCAGGTACACAGGCGAGCAGTACTTC. It is translated as CASRYTGEQYF. The chain links TRBV5-1 to TRBJ2-7; tentative D call: TRBD1 (5 bases). V was clipped by 5 bases and J by 6 bases, with 9 bases between them. The CDR3 has 11 residues. The germline gives CDR1 SGHRS, CDR2 YFSETQ.

The chain couples TRBV18 to TRBJ2-5, with 9 bases identical to TRBD2. CDR1 is KGHSH and CDR2 is LQKENI in the germline V gene. V lost 3 bases and J lost 0; bases outside the gene matches: 14. The CDR3 has 19 amino acids. The CDR3 sequence is CASSPTWGGASGNQETQYF. DNA for the CDR3: TGTGCCAGCTCACCCACCTGGGGAGGAGCTAGCGGGAACCAAGAGACCCAGTACTTC.

V and J are TRBV28 and TRBJ1-2, with 11 bases identical to TRBD1. Germline CDR1 and CDR2: MDHEN and SYDVKM. Germline trimming cut 5 bases from V and 5 bases from J; bases unmatched to any gene: 10. The CDR3 contains 16 residues. CDR3 amino acids: CASSPGTGGGGYGYTF. CDR3 bases: TGTGCCAGCAGTCCAGGGACAGGGGGAGGAGGGTATGGCTACACCTTC.

The chain links TRBV5-4 to TRBJ1-2; 7 positions agree with TRBD1. The CDR3 loop spans 14 amino acids. J gave up 9 bases and V 1 base, and 9 bases lay outside the gene matches. Looked up from germline, CDR1 is SGHNT and CDR2 is YYREEE (reference sequence). The CDR3: CASSLFGQATRYTF. The CDR3 nucleotides read TGTGCCAGCAGCTTGTTTGGACAGGCGACGCGCTACACCTTC.

The chain has TRBV3-1 (or the pseudogene TRBV3-2) and TRBJ1-5; D is ambiguous. This CDR3 spans 16 amino acids. The V gene's germline CDR1 is LGHDT and CDR2 YNNKEL (reference sequence). V lost 0 bases to trimming and J lost 7 bases, with 16 bases between them. CDR3 nucleotides: TGTGCCAGCAGCCAAGATCTCGGAGGGTCAGCGCAGCCCCAGCATTTT. It encodes CASSQDLGGSAQPQHF.

This chain links TRBV7-9 with TRBJ2-3; D possibly corresponds to TRBD1 (6 bases). The CDR3 length is 15 residues. V was cut by 1 base and J by 0 bases, with 8 bases left in between. From germline, CDR1 is SEHNR and CDR2 FQNEAQ (reference sequence). DNA for the CDR3: TGTGCCAGCAGCTTAGAGGGGGATAGCACAGATACGCAGTATTTT. Protein product: CASSLEGDSTDTQYF.

J is TRBJ1-5 and V is TRBV28, with D unclear. Germline V gene lookup returns CDR1 MDHEN and CDR2 SYDVKM. This CDR3 spans 15 amino acids. Trimming took off 6 bases at V and 7 bases at J, with 19 bases between the two ends. The CDR3 coding sequence is TGTGCCAGCAGCCCGATTACGGAGGCGCGACAGCCCCAGCATTTT. Amino acid sequence: CASSPITEARQPQHF.

V gene TRBV30 combines with J gene TRBJ1-1, with D hard to call. Per germline, CDR1 GTSNPN and CDR2 SVGIG (reference sequence). V gave up 0 bases and J gave up 3 bases, with 14 bases separating them. The CDR3 is made up of 15 amino acids. CDR3 in amino acids: CAWSVGGRSYTEAFF. For the CDR3, the DNA is TGTGCCTGGAGTGTAGGAGGCAGGAGTTACACTGAAGCTTTCTTT.

The V and J genes are TRBV10-1 and TRBJ1-1; a possible D gene is TRBD1 (6 bases). Germline V gives CDR1 WNHNN, CDR2 SYGVQD (reference sequence). Trimming left V 2 bases short and J 7 bases short, with 11 bases between. CDR3 length: 13 residues. The CDR3 DNA follows: TGCGCCAGCAGTGAGCAGCAGGGGAATGAAGCTTTCTTT. It codes for CASSEQQGNEAFF.

The gene calls are TRBV7-9 and TRBJ2-3; weak D call: TRBD2 (7 bases). V gave up 1 base and J gave up 5 bases, with 19 bases separating them. Germline lookup yields CDR1 SEHNR and CDR2 FQNEAQ (reference sequence). The length of the CDR3 is 17 residues. CDR3 DNA sequence: TGTGCCAGCAGCTTAGGGGGTGGGGGGGGCCCCGAAGATACGCAGTATTTT. The encoded protein is CASSLGGGGGPEDTQYF.

The chain couples TRBV4-1 to TRBJ1-1, with no clear D. This CDR3 comprises 13 residues. The V gene's germline CDR1 is MGHRA and CDR2 YSYEKL. Trimming left V 4 bases short and J 6 bases short, with 12 bases between. Written as DNA, the CDR3 is TGCGCCAGCAGCCGTGAAACGGAGGCTGAAGCTTTCTTT. Amino acid sequence: CASSRETEAEAFF.

The CDR3 reads CAYDRGRGSEAFF. CDR3 bases: TGTGCCTACGACAGGGGCCGGGGGTCTGAAGCTTTCTTT. The chain couples TRBV30 to TRBJ1-1; 8 bases match TRBD1. Germline V gives CDR1 GTSNPN, CDR2 SVGIG (reference sequence). CDR3 size: 13 residues. After removal of 7 bases from V and 6 bases from J, the junction contained 10 bases not matched to a gene.

The V gene is TRBV6-1, the J gene TRBJ1-2; TRBD1 aligns across 8 bases. Germline V gives CDR1 MNHNS, CDR2 SASEGT. The CDR3 is made up of 15 amino acids. V gave up 3 bases and J gave up 1 base; unmatched junction bases: 4. CDR3 nucleotide sequence: TGTGCCAGCAGTGACCCGGGACAGGATAACTATGGCTACACCTTC. Protein sequence: CASSDPGQDNYGYTF.

This clone was seen a few times. The V gene is TRBV6-5, the J gene TRBJ2-7; D is ambiguous. The CDR3 contains 11 residues. Trimming took 3 bases from V and 2 from J, leaving 2 bases between them. CDR1 is MNHEY, CDR2 SVGAGI, per germline. This chain's CDR3 is CASSYTYEQYF. CDR3 in DNA: TGTGCCAGCAGTTATACCTACGAGCAGTACTTC.

This chain links TRBV7-2 with TRBJ1-1; TRBD1 agrees at 9 bases. Trimming removed 4 bases from V and 5 bases from J; junction bases left unmatched: 5. Germline V lookup: CDR1 SGHTA, CDR2 FQGNSA. The CDR3 has 14 amino acids. The CDR3 DNA follows: TGTGCCAGCAGCTCAACAGGGGGCAAGACTGAAGCTTTCTTT. Translation gives CASSSTGGKTEAFF. Variable domain in full (rest from reference TRBV7-2 and TRBJ1-1): GAGVSQSPSNKVTEKGKDVELRCDPISGHTALYWYRQSLGQGLEFLIYFQGNSAPDKSGLPSDRFSAERTGGSVSTLTIQRTQQEDSAVYLCASSSTGGKTEAFFGQGTRLTVV.

The chain couples TRBV28 to TRBJ2-7, with 10 bases that match TRBD1. In germline, CDR1 is MDHEN, CDR2 SYDVKM. This CDR3 region has 15 residues. With 5 bases clipped from V and 3 bases from J, the junction kept 7 bases outside the gene matches. The CDR3 region is CASSPSGTGDYEQYF. CDR3 nucleotide sequence: TGTGCCAGCAGTCCCTCGGGGACAGGGGACTACGAGCAGTACTTC.

The chain links TRBV18 to TRBJ1-2; weak D call: TRBD1 (5 bases). The CDR3 is made up of 13 amino acids. Trimming pared 8 bases from V and 4 bases from J, leaving 14 bases between. The germline V gene has CDR1 KGHSH and CDR2 LQKENI. The CDR3 sequence: CASQTDGGYGYTF. CDR3 DNA sequence: TGTGCCAGCCAAACGGACGGGGGCTATGGCTACACCTTC.

The genes are TRBV11-1 and TRBJ2-7; 9 bases are a match to TRBD1. This CDR3 spans 15 amino acids. Germline CDR1 reads SGHAT; CDR2 reads FQDESV (reference sequence). The V gene end was trimmed by 0 bases and the J gene end by 5 bases; junction bases not matched to a gene: 5. As DNA, the CDR3 is TGTGCCAGCAGCTTAGCGGACAGGGGAAGAGACGAGCAGTACTTC. Its protein is CASSLADRGRDEQYF.